This T cell receptor (beta chain) stems from a study of OX40 agonist ivuxolimab in advanced cancers. Study context: The dose of intravenous ivuxolimab that patients received every 2 weeks ranged from 0.01 to 10 mg/kg. Therapy given before enrollment (anti-PD-1, anti-PD-L1 or anti-CTLA-4) was allowed, and over 35% had some.

CDR1 is MGHRA and CDR2 is YSYEKL in the germline V gene. Trimming pared 0 bases from V and 10 bases from J, leaving 15 bases between. This CDR3 is 15 amino acids long. Of note for this clone: Its antigen is not identified.

The data were produced by immunoSEQ multiplex PCR, yet TCRdb's version contains in-frame clones alone and is incomplete. The sample includes 55,000 to 65,000 clones, 87% seen only once; the top ten take more than 0.35%. Patients were ruled out by autoimmune disease history or systemic immunosuppression. Broader study findings: Clonal expansion was seen in CD4+ and CD8+ blood T cells by week 6 at 0.1 to 3.0 mg/kg.

Sequencing was performed on CD4+ or CD8+ T cells sorted from blood, taken in a trial of the OX40 agonist ivuxolimab. The receptor comes from an adult with an advanced solid tumor such as melanoma, head and neck, liver or kidney cancer. J is TRBJ1-4 and V is TRBV4-1; the D gene is possibly TRBD1 (5 bases). The CDR3: CASSQEEGAPGKLFF. The CDR3 DNA is TGCGCCAGCAGCCAAGAAGAAGGGGCGCCAGGAAAACTGTTTTTT.